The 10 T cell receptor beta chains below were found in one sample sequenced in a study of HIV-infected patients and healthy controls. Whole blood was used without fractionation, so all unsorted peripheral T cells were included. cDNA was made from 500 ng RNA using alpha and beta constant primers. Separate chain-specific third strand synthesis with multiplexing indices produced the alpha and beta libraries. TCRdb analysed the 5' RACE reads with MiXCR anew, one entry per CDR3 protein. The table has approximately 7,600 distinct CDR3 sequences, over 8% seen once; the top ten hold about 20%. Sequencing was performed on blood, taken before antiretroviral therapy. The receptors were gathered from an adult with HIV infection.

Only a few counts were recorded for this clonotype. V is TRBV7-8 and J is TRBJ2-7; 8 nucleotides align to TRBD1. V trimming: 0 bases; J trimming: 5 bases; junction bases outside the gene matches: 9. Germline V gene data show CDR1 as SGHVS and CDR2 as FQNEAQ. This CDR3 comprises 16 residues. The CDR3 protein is CASSLAGAGGFDEQYF. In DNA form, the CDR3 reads TGTGCCAGCAGCTTAGCAGGGGCAGGGGGCTTCGACGAGCAGTACTTC.

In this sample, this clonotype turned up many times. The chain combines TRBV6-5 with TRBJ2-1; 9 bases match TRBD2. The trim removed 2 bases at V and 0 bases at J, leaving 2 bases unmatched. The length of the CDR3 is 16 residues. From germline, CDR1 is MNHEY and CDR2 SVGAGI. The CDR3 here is CASSYGGGGSYNEQFF. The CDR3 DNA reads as TGTGCCAGCAGTTACGGCGGGGGGGGCTCCTACAATGAGCAGTTCTTC.

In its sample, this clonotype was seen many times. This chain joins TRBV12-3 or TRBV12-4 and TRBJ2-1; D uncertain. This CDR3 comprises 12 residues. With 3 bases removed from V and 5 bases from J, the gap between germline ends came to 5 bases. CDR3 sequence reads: CASSFDNNEQFF. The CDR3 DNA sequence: TGTGCCAGCAGTTTCGATAACAATGAGCAGTTCTTC.

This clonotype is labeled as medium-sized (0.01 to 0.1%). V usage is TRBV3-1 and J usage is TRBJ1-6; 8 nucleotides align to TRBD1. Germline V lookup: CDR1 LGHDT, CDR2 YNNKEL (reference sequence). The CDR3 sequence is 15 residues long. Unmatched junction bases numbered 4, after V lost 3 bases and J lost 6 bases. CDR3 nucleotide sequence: TGTGCCAGCAGCCACCGGGACAGGCCTAATTCACCCCTCCACTTT. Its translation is CASSHRDRPNSPLHF.

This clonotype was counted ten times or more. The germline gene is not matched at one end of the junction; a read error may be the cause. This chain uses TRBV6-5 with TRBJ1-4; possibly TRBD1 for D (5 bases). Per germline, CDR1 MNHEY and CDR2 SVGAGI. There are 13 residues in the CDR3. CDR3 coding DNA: TGTGACAGCAAAAAGGGACTTAACGAAAAACTGTTTTTT. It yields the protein CDSKKGLNEKLFF.

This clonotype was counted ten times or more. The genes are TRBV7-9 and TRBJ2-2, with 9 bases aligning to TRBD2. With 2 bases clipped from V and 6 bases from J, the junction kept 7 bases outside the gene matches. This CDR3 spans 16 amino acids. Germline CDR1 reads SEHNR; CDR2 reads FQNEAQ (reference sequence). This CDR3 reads CASSLRPAGGPGELFF. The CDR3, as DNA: TGTGCCAGCAGCTTAAGGCCAGCGGGAGGCCCCGGGGAGCTGTTTTTT.

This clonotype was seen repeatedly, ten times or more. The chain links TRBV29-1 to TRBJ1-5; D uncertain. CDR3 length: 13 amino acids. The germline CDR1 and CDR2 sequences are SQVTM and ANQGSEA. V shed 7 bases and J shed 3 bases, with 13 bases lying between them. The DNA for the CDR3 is TGCAGCGCCCGACTGTCATCCAATCAGCCCCAGCATTTT. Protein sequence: CSARLSSNQPQHF.

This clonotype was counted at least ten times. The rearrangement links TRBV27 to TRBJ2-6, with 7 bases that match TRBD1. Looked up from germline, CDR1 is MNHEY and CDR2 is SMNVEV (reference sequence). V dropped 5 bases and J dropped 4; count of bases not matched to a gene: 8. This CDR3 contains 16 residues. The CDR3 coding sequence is TGTGCCAGCAGTAAAAAACAGGGGTACGGGGCCAACGTCCTGACTTTC. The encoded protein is CASSKKQGYGANVLTF.

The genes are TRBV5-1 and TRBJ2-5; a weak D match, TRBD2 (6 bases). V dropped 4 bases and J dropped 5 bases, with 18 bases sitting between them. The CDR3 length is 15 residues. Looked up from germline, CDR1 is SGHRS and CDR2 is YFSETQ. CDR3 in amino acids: CASSPEWGRLETQYF. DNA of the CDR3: TGCGCCAGCAGCCCCGAATGGGGGAGGTTGGAGACCCAGTACTTC. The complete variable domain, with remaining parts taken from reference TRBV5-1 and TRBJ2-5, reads KAGVTQTPRYLIKTRGQQVTLSCSPISGHRSVSWYQQTPGQGLQFLFEYFSETQRNKGNFPGRFSGRQFSNSRSEMNVSTLELGDSALYLCASSPEWGRLETQYFGPGTRLLVL.

CDR3 coding DNA: TGTGCCAGTAGTATAGTTGGAGGGCCTTACAATGAGCAGTTCTTC. Its protein is CASSIVGGPYNEQFF. The genes are TRBV19 and TRBJ2-1; D perhaps matches TRBD2 (6 bases). V lost 1 base and J 4 bases, leaving 11 bases between the germline ends. CDR3 length: 15 amino acids. Germline V gene data show CDR1 as LNHDA and CDR2 as SQIVND (reference sequence).